This T cell receptor beta chain comes out of a study of blood T cell repertoires in COVID-19. The overall study: The cDNA or gDNA used as material had been derived from T cells, B-cell-depleted T cells, or PBMCs.

Under the authors' procedure: Estimated nucleated cell counts came from reference gene primer amplification. TCRdb keeps only in-frame clones here, not all; method: immunoSEQ multiplex PCR. V, J and clone size reflect that table, while D and trimming were determined from the DNA. Seen here are approximately 150,000 clones, 87% observed once, and the top ten hold approximately 11%. CDR3 length: 12 amino acids. Germline-derived CDR1 and CDR2 are GTSNPN and SVGIG (reference sequence). Trimming removed 2 bases from V and 11 bases from J, with 13 bases in between. Assignments of participants to cohorts depended upon their own reported clinical history.

Input material: PBMCs or T cells enriched from blood (not recorded which). This receptor was identified in a man aged 55 to 70 who had recovered from COVID-19. The rearrangement links TRBV30 to TRBJ1-5; no firm D call. CDR3 nucleotide sequence: TGTGCCTGGAGTCTACAGTACGGCGCCCAGCATTTT. Amino acids: CAWSLQYGAQHF.